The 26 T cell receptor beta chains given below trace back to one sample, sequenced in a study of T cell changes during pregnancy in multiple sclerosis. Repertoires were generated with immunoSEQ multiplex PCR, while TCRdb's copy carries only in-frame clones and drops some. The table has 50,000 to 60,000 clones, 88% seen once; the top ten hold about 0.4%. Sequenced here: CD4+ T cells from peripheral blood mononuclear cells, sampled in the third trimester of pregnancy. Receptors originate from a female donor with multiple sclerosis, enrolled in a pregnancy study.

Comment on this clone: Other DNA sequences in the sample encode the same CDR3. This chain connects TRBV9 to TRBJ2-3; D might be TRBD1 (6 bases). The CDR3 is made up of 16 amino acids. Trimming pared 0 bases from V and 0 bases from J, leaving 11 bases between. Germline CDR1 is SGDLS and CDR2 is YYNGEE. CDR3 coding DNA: TGTGCCAGCAGCGTAGGAACAGGGTCTAGCACAGATACGCAGTATTTT. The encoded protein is CASSVGTGSSTDTQYF.

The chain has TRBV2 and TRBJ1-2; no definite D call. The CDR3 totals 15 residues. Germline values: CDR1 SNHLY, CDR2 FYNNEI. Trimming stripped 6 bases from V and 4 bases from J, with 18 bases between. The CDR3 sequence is CASRPEPVPSYGYTF. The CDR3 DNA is TGTGCCAGCAGGCCCGAACCCGTGCCCAGCTATGGCTACACCTTC. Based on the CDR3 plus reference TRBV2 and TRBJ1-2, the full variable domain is EPEVTQTPSHQVTQMGQEVILRCVPISNHLYFYWYRQILGQKVEFLVSFYNNEISEKSEIFDDQFSVERPDGSNFTLKIRSTKLEDSAMYFCASRPEPVPSYGYTFGSGTRLTVV.

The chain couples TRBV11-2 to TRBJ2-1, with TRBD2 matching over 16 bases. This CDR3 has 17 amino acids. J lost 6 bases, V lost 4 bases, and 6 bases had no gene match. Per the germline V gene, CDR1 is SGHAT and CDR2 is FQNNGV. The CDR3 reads CASSSGGTSGRANEQFF. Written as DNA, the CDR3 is TGTGCCAGCAGCTCAGGAGGGACTAGCGGGAGGGCCAATGAGCAGTTCTTC.

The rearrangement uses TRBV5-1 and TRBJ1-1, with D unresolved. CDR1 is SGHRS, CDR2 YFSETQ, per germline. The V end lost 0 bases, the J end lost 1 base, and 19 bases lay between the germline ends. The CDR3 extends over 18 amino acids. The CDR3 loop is CASSLAGRDPRKNTEAFF. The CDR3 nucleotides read TGCGCCAGCAGCTTGGCCGGGCGGGATCCAAGGAAGAACACTGAAGCTTTCTTT.

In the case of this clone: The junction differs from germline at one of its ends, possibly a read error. CDR3 amino acids: CASRGLSGNTTYF. CDR3 nucleotide sequence: TGCGCCAGCAGGGGCCTCTCTGGAAACACCACATATTTT. The rearrangement uses TRBV10-2 and TRBJ1-3, with D unclear. Germline V gene data show CDR1 as WSHSY and CDR2 as SAAADI. CDR3 size: 13 residues.

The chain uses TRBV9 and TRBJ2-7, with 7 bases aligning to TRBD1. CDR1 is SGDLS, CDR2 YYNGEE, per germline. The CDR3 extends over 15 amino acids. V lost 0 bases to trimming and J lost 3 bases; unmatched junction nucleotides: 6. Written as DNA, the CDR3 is TGTGCCAGCAGCGTAGCCGGGACAGTCGGCTACGAGCAGTACTTC. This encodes CASSVAGTVGYEQYF. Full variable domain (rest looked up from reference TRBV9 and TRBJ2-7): DSGVTQTPKHLITATGQRVTLRCSPRSGDLSVYWYQQSLDQGLQFLIQYYNGEERAKGNILERFSAQQFPDLHSELNLSSLELGDSALYFCASSVAGTVGYEQYFGPGTRLTVT.

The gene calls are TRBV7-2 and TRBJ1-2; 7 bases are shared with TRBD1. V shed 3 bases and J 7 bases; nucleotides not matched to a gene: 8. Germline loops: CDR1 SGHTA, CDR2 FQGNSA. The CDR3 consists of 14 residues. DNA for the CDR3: TGTGCCAGCAGCTTCTTAGGGGGCGAGGTTGGCTACACCTTC. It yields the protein CASSFLGGEVGYTF.

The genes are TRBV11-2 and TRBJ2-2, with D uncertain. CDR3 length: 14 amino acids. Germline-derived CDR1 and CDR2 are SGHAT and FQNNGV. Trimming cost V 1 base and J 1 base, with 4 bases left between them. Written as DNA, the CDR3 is TGTGCCAGCAGCTTAGCAGTGAACACCGGGGAGCTGTTTTTT. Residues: CASSLAVNTGELFF.

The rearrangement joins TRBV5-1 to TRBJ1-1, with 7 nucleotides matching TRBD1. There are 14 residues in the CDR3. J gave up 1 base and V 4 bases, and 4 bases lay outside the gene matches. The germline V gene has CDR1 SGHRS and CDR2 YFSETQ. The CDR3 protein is CASSRGTANTEAFF. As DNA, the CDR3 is TGCGCCAGCAGCCGTGGGACAGCGAACACTGAAGCTTTCTTT.

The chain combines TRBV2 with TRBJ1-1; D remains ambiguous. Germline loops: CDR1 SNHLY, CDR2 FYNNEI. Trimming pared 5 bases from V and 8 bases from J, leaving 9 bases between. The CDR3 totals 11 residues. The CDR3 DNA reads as TGTGCCAGCAGTCCTACAGTGGAAGCTTTCTTT. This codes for CASSPTVEAFF.

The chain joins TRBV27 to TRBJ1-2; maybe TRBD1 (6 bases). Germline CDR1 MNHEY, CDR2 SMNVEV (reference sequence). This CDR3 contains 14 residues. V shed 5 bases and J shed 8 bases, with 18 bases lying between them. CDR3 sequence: CASSPLQGLKGYTF. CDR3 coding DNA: TGTGCCAGCAGTCCCTTGCAGGGGTTGAAGGGCTACACCTTC.

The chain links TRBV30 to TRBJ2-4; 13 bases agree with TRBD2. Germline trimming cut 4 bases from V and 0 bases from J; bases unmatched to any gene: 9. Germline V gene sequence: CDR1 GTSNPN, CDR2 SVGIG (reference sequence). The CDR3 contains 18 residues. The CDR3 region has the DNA TGTGCCTGGAATCCGTCAAGGACTAGCGGGGGAGCCAAAAACATTCAGTACTTC. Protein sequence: CAWNPSRTSGGAKNIQYF.

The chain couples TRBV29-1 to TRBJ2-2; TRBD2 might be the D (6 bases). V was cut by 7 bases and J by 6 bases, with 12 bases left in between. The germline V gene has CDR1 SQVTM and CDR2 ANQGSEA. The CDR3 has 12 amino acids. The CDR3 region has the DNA TGCAGCGGTTGCAGGGAGGCCGGGGAGCTGTTTTTT. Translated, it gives CSGCREAGELFF.

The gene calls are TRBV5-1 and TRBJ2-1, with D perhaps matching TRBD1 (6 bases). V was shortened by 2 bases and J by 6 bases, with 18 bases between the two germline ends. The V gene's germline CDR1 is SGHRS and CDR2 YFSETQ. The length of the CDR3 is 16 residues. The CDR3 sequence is CASSLSQGFSGNEQFF. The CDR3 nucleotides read TGCGCCAGCAGCTTAAGTCAGGGGTTTTCGGGCAATGAGCAGTTCTTC.

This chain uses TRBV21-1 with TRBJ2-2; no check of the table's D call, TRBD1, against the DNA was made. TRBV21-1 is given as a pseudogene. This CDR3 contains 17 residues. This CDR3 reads CASSKEGTGVNTGELFF. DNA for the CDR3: TGTGCCAGCAGCAAAGAGGGGACAGGGGTGAACACCGGGGAGCTGTTTTTT.

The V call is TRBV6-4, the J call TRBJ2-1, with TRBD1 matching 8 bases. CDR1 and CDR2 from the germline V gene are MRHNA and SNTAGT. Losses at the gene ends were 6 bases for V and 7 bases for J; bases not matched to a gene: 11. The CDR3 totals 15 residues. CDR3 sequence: CASSSGQGGANEQFF. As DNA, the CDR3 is TGTGCCAGCAGCTCTGGACAGGGAGGAGCAAATGAGCAGTTCTTC.

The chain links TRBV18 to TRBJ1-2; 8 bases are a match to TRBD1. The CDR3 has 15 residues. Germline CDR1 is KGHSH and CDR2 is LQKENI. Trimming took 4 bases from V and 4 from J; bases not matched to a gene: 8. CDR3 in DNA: TGTGCCAGCTCACGATCGGGACAGGAAACCTATGGCTACACCTTC. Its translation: CASSRSGQETYGYTF.

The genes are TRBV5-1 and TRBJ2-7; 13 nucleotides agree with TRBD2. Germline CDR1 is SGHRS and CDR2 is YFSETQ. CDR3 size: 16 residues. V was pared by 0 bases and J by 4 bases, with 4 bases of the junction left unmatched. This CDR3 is CASSLELAGGLYEQYF. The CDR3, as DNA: TGCGCCAGCAGCTTGGAACTAGCGGGAGGGCTATACGAGCAGTACTTC.

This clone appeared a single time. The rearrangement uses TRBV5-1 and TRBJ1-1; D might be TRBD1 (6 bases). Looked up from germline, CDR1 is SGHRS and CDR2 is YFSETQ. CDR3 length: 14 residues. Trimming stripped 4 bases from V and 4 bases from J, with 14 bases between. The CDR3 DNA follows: TGCGCCAGCAGCCCAGGGGAAGGGGCCACTGAAGCTTTCTTT. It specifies CASSPGEGATEAFF.

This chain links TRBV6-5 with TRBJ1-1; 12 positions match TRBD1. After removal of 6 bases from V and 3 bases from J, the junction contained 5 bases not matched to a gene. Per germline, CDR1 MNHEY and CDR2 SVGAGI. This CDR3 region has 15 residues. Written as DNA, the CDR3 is TGTGCCAGCAGGGGACAGGGGGCTGGGGACACTGAAGCTTTCTTT. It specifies CASRGQGAGDTEAFF.

The CDR3 region has the DNA TGCGCCAGCGTTTGGTCCCTCGGCACCGGGGAGCTGTTTTTT. It yields the protein CASVWSLGTGELFF. V is TRBV5-1 and J is TRBJ2-2; no clear D gene. V lost 7 bases and J lost 4, with 14 bases in between. Germline V gene sequence: CDR1 SGHRS, CDR2 YFSETQ. The CDR3 has 14 amino acids.

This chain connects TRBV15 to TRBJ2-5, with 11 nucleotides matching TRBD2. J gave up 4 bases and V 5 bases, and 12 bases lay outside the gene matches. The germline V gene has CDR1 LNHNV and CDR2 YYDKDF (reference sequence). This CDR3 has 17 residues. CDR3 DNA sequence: TGTGCCACCAGCCCCAATATCCTAGCGGGAGGCGGAGAGACCCAGTACTTC. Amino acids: CATSPNILAGGGETQYF.

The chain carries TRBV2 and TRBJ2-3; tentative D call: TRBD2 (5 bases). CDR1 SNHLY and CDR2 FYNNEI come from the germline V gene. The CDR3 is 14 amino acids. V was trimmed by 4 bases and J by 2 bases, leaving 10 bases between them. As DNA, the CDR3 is TGTGCCAGCAGTGTGACTACATTCACAGATACGCAGTATTTT. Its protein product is CASSVTTFTDTQYF. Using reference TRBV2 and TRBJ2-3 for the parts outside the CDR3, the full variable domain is EPEVTQTPSHQVTQMGQEVILRCVPISNHLYFYWYRQILGQKVEFLVSFYNNEISEKSEIFDDQFSVERPDGSNFTLKIRSTKLEDSAMYFCASSVTTFTDTQYFGPGTRLTVL.

For the CDR3, the DNA is TGTGCCAGCAGTGAAAATCAGCAAGAGACCCAGTACTTC. Amino acid sequence: CASSENQQETQYF. The gene calls are TRBV2 and TRBJ2-5; no clear D gene. The CDR3 consists of 13 residues. Germline CDR1 SNHLY, CDR2 FYNNEI. V lost 2 bases and J 2 bases, leaving 6 bases between the germline ends.

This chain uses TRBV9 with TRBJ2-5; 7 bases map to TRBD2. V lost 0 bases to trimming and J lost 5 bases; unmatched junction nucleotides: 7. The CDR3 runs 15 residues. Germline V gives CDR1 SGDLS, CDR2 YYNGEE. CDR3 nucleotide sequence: TGTGCCAGCAGCGTAGGGATCGGGCGGGGGGAGACCCAGTACTTC. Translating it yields CASSVGIGRGETQYF.

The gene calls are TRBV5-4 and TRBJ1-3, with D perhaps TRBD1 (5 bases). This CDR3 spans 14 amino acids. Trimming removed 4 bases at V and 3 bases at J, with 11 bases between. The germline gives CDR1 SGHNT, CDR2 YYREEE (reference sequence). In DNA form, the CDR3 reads TGTGCCAGCAGCCCCCGGGACTTTGGAAACACCATATATTTT. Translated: CASSPRDFGNTIYF.